This entry is about one T cell receptor (beta chain). Its matching antigen is unknown. The data are from a study of beta chain features in type 1 diabetes. Study-wide findings and caveats: In all four CD4+ subsets, TCRB CDR3 length was significantly, moderately reduced in type 1 diabetes.

Expressed TCRB transcripts were sequenced because the entire RNA isolate underwent reverse transcription. Produced via immunoSEQ multiplex PCR; TCRdb's table is partial and in-frame only. The table lists approximately 730,000 clones, roughly 12% of them singletons. The sequence was obtained from a man between 18 and 29 years old with type 1 diabetes. Material for sequencing was naive CD4+ T cells from blood.

The CDR3 bases are TGCAGCGCCCGAGCCACATACTTTGAAGCTTTCTTT. Amino acids: CSARATYFEAFF. The chain joins TRBV29-1 to TRBJ1-1, with no clear D. Germline CDR1 reads SQVTM; CDR2 reads ANQGSEA. This CDR3 region has 12 residues. The germline V and J ends were trimmed by 7 bases and 7 bases, with 16 bases remaining between them.